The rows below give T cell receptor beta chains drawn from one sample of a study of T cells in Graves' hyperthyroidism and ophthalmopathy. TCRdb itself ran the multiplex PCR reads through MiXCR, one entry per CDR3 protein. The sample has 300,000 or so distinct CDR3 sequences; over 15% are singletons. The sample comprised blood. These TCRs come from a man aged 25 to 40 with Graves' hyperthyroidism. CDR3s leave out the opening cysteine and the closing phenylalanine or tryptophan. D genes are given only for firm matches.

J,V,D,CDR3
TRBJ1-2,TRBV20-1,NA,SARFGTYGYT
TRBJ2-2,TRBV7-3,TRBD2,ASSLSGRGETGELF
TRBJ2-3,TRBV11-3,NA,ASGEVGRTDTQY
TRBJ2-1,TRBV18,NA,ASSQTRGGYNEQF
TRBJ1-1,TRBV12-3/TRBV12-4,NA,ASTPTRRNTEAF
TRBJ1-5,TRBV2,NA,ASSESVRDQPQH
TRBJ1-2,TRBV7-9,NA,ASSFGAPHYGYT
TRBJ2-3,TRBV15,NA,ATSRGDTYTDTQY
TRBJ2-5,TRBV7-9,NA,ASSFLGSSQETQY
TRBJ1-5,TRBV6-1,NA,ASSAWAGEVQPQH